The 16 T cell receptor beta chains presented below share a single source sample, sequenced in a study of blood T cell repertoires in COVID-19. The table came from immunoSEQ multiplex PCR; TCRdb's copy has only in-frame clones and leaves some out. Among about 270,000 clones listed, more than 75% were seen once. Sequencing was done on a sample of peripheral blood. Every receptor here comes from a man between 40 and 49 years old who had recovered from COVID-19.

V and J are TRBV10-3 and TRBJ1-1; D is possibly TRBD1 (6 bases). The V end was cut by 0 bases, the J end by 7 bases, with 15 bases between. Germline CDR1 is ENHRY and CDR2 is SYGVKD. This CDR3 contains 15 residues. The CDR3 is CAISESTGLRGEAFF. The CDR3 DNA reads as TGTGCCATCAGTGAGTCGACCGGGCTCAGGGGTGAAGCTTTCTTT.

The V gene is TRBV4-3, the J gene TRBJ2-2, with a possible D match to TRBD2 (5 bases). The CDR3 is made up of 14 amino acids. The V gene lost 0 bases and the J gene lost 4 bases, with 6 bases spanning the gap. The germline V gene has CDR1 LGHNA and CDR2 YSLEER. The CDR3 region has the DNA TGCGCCAGCAGCCAAGATGGACTCACCGGGGAGCTGTTTTTT. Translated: CASSQDGLTGELFF.

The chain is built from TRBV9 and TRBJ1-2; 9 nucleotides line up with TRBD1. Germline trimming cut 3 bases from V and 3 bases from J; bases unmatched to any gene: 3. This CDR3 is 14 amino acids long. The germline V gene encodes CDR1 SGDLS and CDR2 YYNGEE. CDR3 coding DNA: TGTGCCAGCAGCGCACAGGGGGCCCACTATGGCTACACCTTC. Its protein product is CASSAQGAHYGYTF.

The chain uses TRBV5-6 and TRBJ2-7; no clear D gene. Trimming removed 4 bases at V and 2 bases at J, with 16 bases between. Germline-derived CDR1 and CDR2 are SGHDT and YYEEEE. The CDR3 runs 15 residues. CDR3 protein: CASSPPMTRPYEQYF. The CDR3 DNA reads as TGTGCCAGCAGCCCACCGATGACACGTCCCTACGAGCAGTACTTC.

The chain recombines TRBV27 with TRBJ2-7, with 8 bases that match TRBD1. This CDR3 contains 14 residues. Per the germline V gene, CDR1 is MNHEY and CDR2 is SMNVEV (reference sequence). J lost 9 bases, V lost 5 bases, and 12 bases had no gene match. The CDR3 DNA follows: TGTGCCAGCAGTATCACGGGACAGGCCGGGGTGCAGTACTTC. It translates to CASSITGQAGVQYF.

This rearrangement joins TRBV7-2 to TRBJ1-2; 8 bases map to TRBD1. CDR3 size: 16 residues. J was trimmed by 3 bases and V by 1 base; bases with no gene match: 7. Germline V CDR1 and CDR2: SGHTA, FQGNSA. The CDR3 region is CASSLGRTGRDYGYTF. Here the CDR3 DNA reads TGTGCCAGCAGCTTAGGACGGACAGGGAGGGACTATGGCTACACCTTC.

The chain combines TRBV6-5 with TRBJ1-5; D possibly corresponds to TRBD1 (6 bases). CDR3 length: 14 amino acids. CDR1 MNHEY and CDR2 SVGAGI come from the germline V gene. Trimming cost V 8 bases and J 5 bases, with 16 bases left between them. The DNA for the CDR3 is TGTGCCAGCTGCTACAGGGATGGGGATCAGCCCCAGCATTTT. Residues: CASCYRDGDQPQHF.

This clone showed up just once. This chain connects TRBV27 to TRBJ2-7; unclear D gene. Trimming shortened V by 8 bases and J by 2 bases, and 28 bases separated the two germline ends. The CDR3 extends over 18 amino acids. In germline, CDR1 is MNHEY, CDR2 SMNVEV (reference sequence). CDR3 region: CASPRPRKIERTTYEQYF. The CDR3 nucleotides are TGTGCCAGCCCCCGCCCGCGGAAGATAGAACGCACAACCTACGAGCAGTACTTC.

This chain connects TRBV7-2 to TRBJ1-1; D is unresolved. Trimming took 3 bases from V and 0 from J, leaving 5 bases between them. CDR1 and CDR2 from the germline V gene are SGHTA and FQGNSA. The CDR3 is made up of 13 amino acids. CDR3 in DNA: TGTGCCAGCAGCTTGAGAATGAACACTGAAGCTTTCTTT. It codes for CASSLRMNTEAFF.

CDR3 nucleotides: TGTGCCAGCAGCCCCGGGGGACAGGGGCAAGGGCCCCAGCATTTT. As protein: CASSPGGQGQGPQHF. V is TRBV2 and J is TRBJ1-5; 10 bases map to TRBD1. This CDR3 has 15 residues. Looked up from germline, CDR1 is SNHLY and CDR2 is FYNNEI. Losses at the gene ends were 6 bases for V and 9 bases for J; bases not matched to a gene: 11.

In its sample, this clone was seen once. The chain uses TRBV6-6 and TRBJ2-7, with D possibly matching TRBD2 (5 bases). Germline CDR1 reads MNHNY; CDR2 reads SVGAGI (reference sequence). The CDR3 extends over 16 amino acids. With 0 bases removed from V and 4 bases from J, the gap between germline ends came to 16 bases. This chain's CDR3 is CASSYSRANLHYEQYF. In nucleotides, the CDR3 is TGTGCCAGCAGTTACTCGAGGGCGAATTTACATTACGAGCAGTACTTC.

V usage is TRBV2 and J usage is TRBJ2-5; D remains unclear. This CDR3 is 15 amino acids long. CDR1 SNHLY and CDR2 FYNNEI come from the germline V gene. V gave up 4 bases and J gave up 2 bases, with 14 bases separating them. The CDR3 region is CASSGLRVTQETQYF. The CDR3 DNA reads TGTGCCAGCAGTGGACTTCGGGTCACACAAGAGACCCAGTACTTC.

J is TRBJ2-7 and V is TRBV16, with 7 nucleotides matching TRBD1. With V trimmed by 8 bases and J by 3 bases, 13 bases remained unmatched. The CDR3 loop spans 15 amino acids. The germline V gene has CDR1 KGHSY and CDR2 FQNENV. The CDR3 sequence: CASLSLATGIYEQYF. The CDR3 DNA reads TGTGCCAGCTTAAGTTTGGCGACAGGGATCTACGAGCAGTACTTC. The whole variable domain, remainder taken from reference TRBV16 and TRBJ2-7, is GEEVAQTPKHLVRGEGQKAKLYCAPIKGHSYVFWYQQVLKNEFKFLISFQNENVFDETGMPKERFSAKCLPNSPCSLEIQATKLEDSAVYFCASLSLATGIYEQYFGPGTRLTVT.

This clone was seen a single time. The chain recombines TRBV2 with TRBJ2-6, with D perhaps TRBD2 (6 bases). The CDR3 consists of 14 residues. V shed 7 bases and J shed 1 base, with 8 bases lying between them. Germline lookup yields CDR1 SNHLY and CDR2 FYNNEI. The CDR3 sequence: CASNGRSGANVLTF. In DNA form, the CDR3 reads TGTGCCAGCAATGGGAGGTCTGGGGCCAACGTCCTGACTTTC.

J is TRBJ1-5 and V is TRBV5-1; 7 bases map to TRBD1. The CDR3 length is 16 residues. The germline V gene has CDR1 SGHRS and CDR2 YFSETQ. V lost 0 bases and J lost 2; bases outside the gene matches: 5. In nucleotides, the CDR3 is TGCGCCAGCAGCTTGGAAGGGGGCGGCGGCAATCAGCCCCAGCATTTT. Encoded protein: CASSLEGGGGNQPQHF. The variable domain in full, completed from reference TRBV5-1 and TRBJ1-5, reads KAGVTQTPRYLIKTRGQQVTLSCSPISGHRSVSWYQQTPGQGLQFLFEYFSETQRNKGNFPGRFSGRQFSNSRSEMNVSTLELGDSALYLCASSLEGGGGNQPQHFGDGTRLSIL.

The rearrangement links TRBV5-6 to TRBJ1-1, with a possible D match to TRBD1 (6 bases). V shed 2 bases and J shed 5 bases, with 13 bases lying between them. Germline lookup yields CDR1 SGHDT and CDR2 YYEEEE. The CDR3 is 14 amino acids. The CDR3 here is CASSLAGAYTEAFF. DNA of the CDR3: TGTGCCAGCAGCTTAGCAGGGGCGTATACTGAAGCTTTCTTT.